The 17 T cell receptor beta chains reported below all come from one sample, sequenced in a study of T cell changes during pregnancy in multiple sclerosis. Produced via immunoSEQ multiplex PCR; TCRdb's table is partial and in-frame only. The profile shows 45,000 to 60,000 clones, 75% to 90% of them singletons. The sample in question was CD8+ T cells from peripheral blood mononuclear cells, obtained in the second trimester of pregnancy. The source of these receptors is a female donor with multiple sclerosis, enrolled in a pregnancy study.

The chain uses TRBV5-4 and TRBJ2-5, with a weak D call TRBD1 (7 bases). Trimming stripped 0 bases from V and 5 bases from J, with 14 bases between. The germline CDR1 and CDR2 sequences are SGHNT and YYREEE (reference sequence). The CDR3 consists of 15 residues. Here the CDR3 DNA reads TGTGCCAGCAGCTTGGCCCAGGGGGGCTATGAGACCCAGTACTTC. This gives the protein CASSLAQGGYETQYF.

This clone was found a few times. The chain is built from TRBV19 and TRBJ2-7; perhaps TRBD2 as D (6 bases). There are 14 residues in the CDR3. The V gene's germline CDR1 is LNHDA and CDR2 SQIVND (reference sequence). V was trimmed by 4 bases and J by 2 bases, leaving 12 bases between them. CDR3 nucleotide sequence: TGTGCCAGTAGTAGCGGGACGAACACCTACGAGCAGTACTTC. Protein sequence: CASSSGTNTYEQYF.

The chain's CDR3 is CSVDLRGNEQYF. CDR3 bases: TGCAGCGTTGATCTCAGGGGGAACGAGCAGTACTTC. The chain has TRBV29-1 and TRBJ2-7; TRBD1 matches 7 bases. V was clipped by 3 bases and J by 5 bases; unmatched bases: 4. The CDR3 covers 12 residues. The V gene's germline CDR1 is SQVTM and CDR2 ANQGSEA.

The rearrangement links TRBV10-3 to TRBJ2-2, with TRBD1 matching 9 bases. V was pared by 6 bases and J by 5 bases, with 7 bases of the junction left unmatched. CDR3 length equals 15 residues. Germline lookup yields CDR1 ENHRY and CDR2 SYGVKD. CDR3 in amino acids: CAIRAGTGNTGELFF. The CDR3 coding sequence is TGTGCCATCAGAGCCGGGACAGGGAATACCGGGGAGCTGTTTTTT.

The V gene is TRBV30, the J gene TRBJ2-7; the D is unclear. Trimming left V 3 bases short and J 5 bases short, with 8 bases between. The CDR3 is made up of 11 amino acids. Per germline, CDR1 GTSNPN and CDR2 SVGIG (reference sequence). Written as DNA, the CDR3 is TGTGCCTGGAGCATCAGCGACGAGCAGTACTTC. Translation gives CAWSISDEQYF.

The genes are TRBV27 and TRBJ1-1, with 12 bases lining up with TRBD1. The CDR3 is 18 residues long. The germline gives CDR1 MNHEY, CDR2 SMNVEV (reference sequence). With 4 bases clipped from V and 4 bases from J, the junction kept 13 bases outside the gene matches. The CDR3 sequence: CASSSPPRDRGLGTEAFF. As DNA, the CDR3 is TGTGCCAGCAGTTCCCCGCCCCGGGACAGGGGGCTCGGCACTGAAGCTTTCTTT.

The chain joins TRBV7-2 to TRBJ2-5; D gene ambiguous. CDR3 length equals 13 residues. From germline, CDR1 is SGHTA and CDR2 FQGNSA. Trimming left V 5 bases short and J 2 bases short, with 9 bases between. The DNA for the CDR3 is TGTGCCAGCAGCCCCAAACAGCAAGAGACCCAGTACTTC. Its translation is CASSPKQQETQYF.

The chain recombines TRBV9 with TRBJ1-1; TRBD1 is a possible D gene (6 bases). The germline V gene has CDR1 SGDLS and CDR2 YYNGEE. The CDR3 is 14 amino acids. The V gene lost 5 bases and the J gene lost 3 bases, with 14 bases spanning the gap. The CDR3 DNA reads as TGTGCCAGCAGTGAGGTGGGACATCACACTGAAGCTTTCTTT. Translated: CASSEVGHHTEAFF.

The table lists this clone with a few counts. The chain joins TRBV29-1 to TRBJ1-3; 7 positions agree with TRBD1. The J segment lost 6 bases and the V segment lost 4 bases, leaving 3 bases of the junction unmatched. CDR1 and CDR2 (germline): SQVTM, ANQGSEA. The length of the CDR3 is 12 residues. The CDR3 region is CSVGTGPNTIYF. As DNA, the CDR3 is TGCAGCGTTGGGACAGGTCCAAACACCATATATTTT.

This chain connects TRBV14 to TRBJ1-4; the D is unclear. Germline V gives CDR1 SGHDN, CDR2 FVKESK. The V and J ends lost 0 bases and 3 bases respectively, with 8 bases between them. The CDR3 consists of 15 residues. The CDR3 spells CASSQDAAANEKLFF. The CDR3 coding sequence is TGTGCCAGCAGCCAAGACGCGGCAGCTAATGAAAAACTGTTTTTT.

Here the CDR3 reads CASSLATGGASTEAFF. The CDR3 DNA sequence: TGTGCCAGCAGCTTGGCAACCGGGGGGGCGAGCACTGAAGCTTTCTTT. V usage is TRBV5-6 and J usage is TRBJ1-1; possible D gene TRBD1, 6 bases. The CDR3 loop spans 16 amino acids. Trimming took 0 bases from V and 4 from J, leaving 16 bases between them. From germline, CDR1 is SGHDT and CDR2 YYEEEE.

The chain is built from TRBV7-9 and TRBJ1-5; 7 nucleotides line up with TRBD1. J was trimmed by 5 bases and V by 4 bases; bases with no gene match: 5. This CDR3 is built from 14 residues. CDR1 SEHNR and CDR2 FQNEAQ come from the germline V gene (reference sequence). The DNA of the CDR3 is TGTGCCAGCAGCTCAAACGGACAGGATCAGCCCCAGCATTTT. Protein sequence: CASSSNGQDQPQHF.

The chain couples TRBV5-6 to TRBJ1-5; D remains unclear. The germline gives CDR1 SGHDT, CDR2 YYEEEE. Trimming cost V 2 bases and J 9 bases, with 12 bases left between them. The CDR3 contains 13 residues. CDR3 nucleotide sequence: TGTGCCAGCAGCTTTGGTATTGTCGGGCCCCAGCATTTT. It codes for CASSFGIVGPQHF.

The genes are TRBV6-1 and TRBJ1-1; 12 nucleotides line up with TRBD1. The length of the CDR3 is 15 residues. Looked up from germline, CDR1 is MNHNS and CDR2 is SASEGT. The V gene end was trimmed by 6 bases and the J gene end by 9 bases; junction bases not matched to a gene: 11. DNA for the CDR3: TGTGCCAGCAGGTATACGGGACAGGGGGCTGGGAAAGCTTTCTTT. Amino acid sequence: CASRYTGQGAGKAFF.

The chain links TRBV7-9 to TRBJ2-5, with 10 bases lining up with TRBD1. After removal of 5 bases from V and 5 bases from J, the junction contained 8 bases not matched to a gene. Germline values: CDR1 SEHNR, CDR2 FQNEAQ (reference sequence). This CDR3 has 15 amino acids. The CDR3 DNA is TGTGCCAGCAGCGACGCCGGGACAGGGGTTGAGACCCAGTACTTC. It translates to CASSDAGTGVETQYF.

The chain uses TRBV11-2 and TRBJ1-2; D gene unclear. The CDR3 is made up of 15 amino acids. V lost 3 bases and J 2 bases, leaving 13 bases between the germline ends. Per germline, CDR1 SGHAT and CDR2 FQNNGV. The CDR3 region is CASSFGGRGNYGYTF. DNA for the CDR3: TGTGCCAGCAGCTTCGGCGGGCGGGGAAACTATGGCTACACCTTC.

This clone was found once. The V and J genes are TRBV2 and TRBJ1-2; D is unclear. Germline V gene sequence: CDR1 SNHLY, CDR2 FYNNEI. The CDR3 has 13 amino acids. V was pared by 3 bases and J by 0 bases, with 5 bases between. The CDR3 DNA is TGTGCCAGCAGTGAGTACACTAACTATGGCTACACCTTC. Translating it yields CASSEYTNYGYTF.